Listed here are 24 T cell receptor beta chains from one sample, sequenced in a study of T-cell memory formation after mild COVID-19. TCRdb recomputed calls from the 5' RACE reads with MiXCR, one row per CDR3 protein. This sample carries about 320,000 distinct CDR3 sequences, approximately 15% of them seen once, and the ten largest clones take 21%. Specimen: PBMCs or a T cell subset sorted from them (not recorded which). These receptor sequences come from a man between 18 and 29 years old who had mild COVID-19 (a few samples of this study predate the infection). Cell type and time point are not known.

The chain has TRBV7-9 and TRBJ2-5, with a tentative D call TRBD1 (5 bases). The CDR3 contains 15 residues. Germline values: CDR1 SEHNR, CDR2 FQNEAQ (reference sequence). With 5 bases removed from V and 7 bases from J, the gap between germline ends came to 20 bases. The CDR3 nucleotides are TGTGCCAGCAGCCCGAGTCGACAGCCTCAGGGGACCCAGTACTTC. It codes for CASSPSRQPQGTQYF.

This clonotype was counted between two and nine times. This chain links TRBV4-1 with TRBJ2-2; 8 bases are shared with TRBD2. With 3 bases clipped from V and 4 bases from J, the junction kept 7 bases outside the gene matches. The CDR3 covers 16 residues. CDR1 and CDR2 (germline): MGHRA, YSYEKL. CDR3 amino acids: CASSHPGLAPTGELFF. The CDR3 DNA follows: TGCGCCAGCAGCCACCCCGGACTAGCCCCCACCGGGGAGCTGTTTTTT.

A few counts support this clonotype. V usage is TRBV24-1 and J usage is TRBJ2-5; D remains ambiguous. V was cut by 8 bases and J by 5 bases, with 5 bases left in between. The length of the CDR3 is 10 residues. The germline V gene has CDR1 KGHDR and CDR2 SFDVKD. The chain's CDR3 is CATNEETQYF. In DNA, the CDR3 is TGTGCCACCAACGAGGAGACCCAGTACTTC.

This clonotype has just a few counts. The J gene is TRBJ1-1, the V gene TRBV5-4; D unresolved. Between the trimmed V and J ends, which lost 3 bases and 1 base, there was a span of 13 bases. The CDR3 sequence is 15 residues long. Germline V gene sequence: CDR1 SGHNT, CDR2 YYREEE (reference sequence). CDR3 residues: CASSYNNLGNTEAFF. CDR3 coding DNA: TGTGCCAGCAGCTACAACAACCTGGGGAACACTGAAGCTTTCTTT.

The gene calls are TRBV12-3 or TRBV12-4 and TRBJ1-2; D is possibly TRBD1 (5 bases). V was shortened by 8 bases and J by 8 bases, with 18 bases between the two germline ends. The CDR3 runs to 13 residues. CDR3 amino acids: CASHRGLTGGYTF. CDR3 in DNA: TGTGCCAGCCATAGGGGACTTACGGGCGGCTACACCTTC.

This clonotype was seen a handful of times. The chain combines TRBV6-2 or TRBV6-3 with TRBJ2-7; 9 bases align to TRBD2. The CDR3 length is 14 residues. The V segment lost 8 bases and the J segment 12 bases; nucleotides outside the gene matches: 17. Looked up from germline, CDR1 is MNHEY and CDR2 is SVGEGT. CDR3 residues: CASGQSGGPLLRYF. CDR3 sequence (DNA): TGTGCCAGCGGGCAAAGCGGGGGGCCCCTTCTGCGGTACTTC.

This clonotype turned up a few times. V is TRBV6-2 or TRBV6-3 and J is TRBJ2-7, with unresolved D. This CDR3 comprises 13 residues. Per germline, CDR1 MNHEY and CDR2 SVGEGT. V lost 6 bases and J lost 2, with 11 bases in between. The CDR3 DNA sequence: TGTGCCAGCAGCCCGACTGAAACCTACGAGCAGTACGTC. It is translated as CASSPTETYEQYV.

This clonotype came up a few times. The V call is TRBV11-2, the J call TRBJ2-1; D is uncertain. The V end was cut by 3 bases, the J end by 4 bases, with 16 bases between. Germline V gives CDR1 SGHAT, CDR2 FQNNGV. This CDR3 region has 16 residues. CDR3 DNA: TGTGCCAGCAGCTTGACTGGCCAAACTATATACAATGAGCAGTTCTTC. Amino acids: CASSLTGQTIYNEQFF. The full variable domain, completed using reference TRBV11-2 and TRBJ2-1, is EAGVAQSPRYKIIEKRQSVAFWCNPISGHATLYWYQQILGQGPKLLIQFQNNGVVDDSQLPKDRFSAERLKGVDSTLKIQPAKLEDSAVYLCASSLTGQTIYNEQFFGPGTRLTVL.

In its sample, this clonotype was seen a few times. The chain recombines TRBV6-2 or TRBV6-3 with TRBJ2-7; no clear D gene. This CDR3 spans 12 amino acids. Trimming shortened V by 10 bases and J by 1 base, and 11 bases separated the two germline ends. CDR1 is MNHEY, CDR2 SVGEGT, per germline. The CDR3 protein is CATSGYSYEQYF. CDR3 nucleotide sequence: TGTGCCACCTCAGGTTATTCCTACGAGCAGTACTTC.

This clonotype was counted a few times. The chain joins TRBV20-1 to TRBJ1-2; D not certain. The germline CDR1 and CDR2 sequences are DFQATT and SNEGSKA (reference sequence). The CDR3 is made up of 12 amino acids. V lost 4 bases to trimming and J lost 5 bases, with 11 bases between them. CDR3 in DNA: TGCAGTGCTACCGTGGGCACATATGGCTACACCTTC. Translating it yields CSATVGTYGYTF.

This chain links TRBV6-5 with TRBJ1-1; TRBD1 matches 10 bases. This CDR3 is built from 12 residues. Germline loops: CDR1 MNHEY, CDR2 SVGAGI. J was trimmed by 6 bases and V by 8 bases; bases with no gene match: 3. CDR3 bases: TGTGCCAGCGGAGACAGGGGGCCTGAAGCTTTCTTT. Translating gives CASGDRGPEAFF.

In DNA form, the CDR3 reads TGCGCCAGCAGCTGGAGAAGACAGGGCTACAATGAGCAGTTCTTC. It codes for CASSWRRQGYNEQFF. The chain has TRBV5-1 and TRBJ2-1; 7 bases align to TRBD1. The V gene's germline CDR1 is SGHRS and CDR2 YFSETQ. CDR3 length: 15 amino acids. V lost 3 bases, J lost 3 bases, and 6 bases stayed unmatched.

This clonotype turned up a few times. The CDR3 sequence: CASRLNSGLAGGTDTQYF. The CDR3 bases are TGTGCCAGCAGACTAAATTCGGGACTAGCGGGGGGCACAGATACGCAGTATTTT. The chain recombines TRBV12-3 or TRBV12-4 with TRBJ2-3; 14 bases fit TRBD2. This CDR3 contains 18 residues. V shed 6 bases and J 1 base; nucleotides not matched to a gene: 9.

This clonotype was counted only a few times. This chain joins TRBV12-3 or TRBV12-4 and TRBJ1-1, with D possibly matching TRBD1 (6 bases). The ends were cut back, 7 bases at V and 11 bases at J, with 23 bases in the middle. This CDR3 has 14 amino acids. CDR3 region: CASTPWGAGIPAFF. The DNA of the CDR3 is TGTGCCAGCACCCCATGGGGGGCCGGAATACCCGCTTTCTTT.

CDR3 nucleotides: TGTGCCAGCAGCTTGATATGGGATGAGCAGTTCTTC. Protein product: CASSLIWDEQFF. The chain links TRBV7-9 to TRBJ2-1; unclear D gene. The ends were cut back, 3 bases at V and 8 bases at J, with 8 bases in the middle. CDR1 is SEHNR and CDR2 is FQNEAQ in the germline V gene (reference sequence). CDR3 length equals 12 residues.

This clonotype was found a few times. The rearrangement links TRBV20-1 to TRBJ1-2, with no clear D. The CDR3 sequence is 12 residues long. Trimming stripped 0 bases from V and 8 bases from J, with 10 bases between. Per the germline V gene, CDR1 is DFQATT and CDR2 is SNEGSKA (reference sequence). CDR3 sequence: CSARDPGGGYTF. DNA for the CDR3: TGCAGTGCTAGAGATCCCGGAGGAGGCTACACCTTC.

The CDR3 nucleotides are TGTGCCAGCAGTTACTCGCCCGGGACAGGGGCGAGAGATACGCAGTATTTT. Translated: CASSYSPGTGARDTQYF. V gene TRBV6-5 combines with J gene TRBJ2-3, with 10 bases matching TRBD1. V was clipped by 0 bases and J by 5 bases; unmatched bases: 8. The V gene's germline CDR1 is MNHEY and CDR2 SVGAGI. The CDR3 is 17 amino acids.

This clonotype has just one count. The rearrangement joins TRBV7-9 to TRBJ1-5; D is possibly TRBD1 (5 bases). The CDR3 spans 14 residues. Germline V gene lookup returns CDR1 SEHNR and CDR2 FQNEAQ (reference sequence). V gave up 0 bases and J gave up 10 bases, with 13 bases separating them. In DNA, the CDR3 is TGTGCCAGCAGCTTAGCCGGGGCACCCTCACCCCAGCATTTT. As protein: CASSLAGAPSPQHF.

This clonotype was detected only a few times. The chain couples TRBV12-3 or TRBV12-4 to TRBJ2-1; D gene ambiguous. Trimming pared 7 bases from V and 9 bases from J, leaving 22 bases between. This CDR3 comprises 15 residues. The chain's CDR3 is CASKIDRRSSVEQFF. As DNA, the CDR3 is TGTGCCAGCAAAATCGATAGAAGGAGCTCGGTTGAGCAGTTCTTC.

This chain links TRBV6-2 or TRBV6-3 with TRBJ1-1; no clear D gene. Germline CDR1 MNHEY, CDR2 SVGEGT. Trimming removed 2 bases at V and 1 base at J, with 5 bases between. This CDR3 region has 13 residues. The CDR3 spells CASSYRRNTEAFF. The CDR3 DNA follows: TGTGCCAGCAGTTACCGCAGGAACACTGAAGCTTTCTTT.

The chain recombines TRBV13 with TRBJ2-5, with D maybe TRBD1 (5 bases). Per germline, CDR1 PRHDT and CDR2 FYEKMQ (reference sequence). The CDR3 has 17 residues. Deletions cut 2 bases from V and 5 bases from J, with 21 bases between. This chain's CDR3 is CASSLSGWRRGRETQYF. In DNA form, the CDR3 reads TGTGCCAGCAGCTTATCAGGGTGGCGTCGAGGTCGGGAGACCCAGTACTTC.

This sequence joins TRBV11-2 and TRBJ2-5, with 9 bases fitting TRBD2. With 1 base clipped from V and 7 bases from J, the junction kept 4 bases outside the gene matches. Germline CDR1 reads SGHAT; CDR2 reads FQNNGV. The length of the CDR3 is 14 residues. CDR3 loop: CASSLVSGGVTQYF. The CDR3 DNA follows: TGTGCCAGCAGCTTAGTTAGCGGGGGTGTGACCCAGTACTTC.

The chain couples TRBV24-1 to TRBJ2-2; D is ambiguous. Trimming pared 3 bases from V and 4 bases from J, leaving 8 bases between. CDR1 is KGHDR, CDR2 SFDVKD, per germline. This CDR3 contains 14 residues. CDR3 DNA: TGTGCCACCAGTGATGCGCCGGGCACCGGGGAGCTGTTTTTT. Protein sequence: CATSDAPGTGELFF.

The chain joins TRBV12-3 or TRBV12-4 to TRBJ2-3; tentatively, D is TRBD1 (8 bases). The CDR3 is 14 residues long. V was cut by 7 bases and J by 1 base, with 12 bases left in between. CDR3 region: CASTAGQGTDTQYF. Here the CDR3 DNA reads TGTGCCAGCACAGCGGGACAGGGCACAGATACGCAGTATTTT.